This T cell receptor beta chain was captured in a study of cytomegalovirus exposure and HLA in healthy donors. CDR3 length: 14 amino acids. Germline loops: CDR1 LNHNV, CDR2 YYDKDF (reference sequence). Trimming removed 2 bases at V and 3 bases at J, with 10 bases between. Turning to this clone: Its matching antigen is unknown.

Sequencing was performed with immunoSEQ multiplex PCR; in TCRdb, only in-frame clones are kept and a portion is missing. In the table there are some 270,000 clones, about 86% of which are singletons. Broader study findings: First-cohort TCR clusters tended to co-occur in the approximately 110 validation repertoires, a later analysis found. Specificity of a few CMV-associated chains for CMV antigens was verified in vitro. Researchers counted about 150 TCR beta chains as cytomegalovirus-associated.

The specimen sequenced was PBMCs. The clonotype originates from a woman younger than 35 in good health and CMV-seronegative. The chain recombines TRBV15 with TRBJ2-5; possible D gene TRBD1, 6 bases. CDR3: CATSRRNREETQYF. The CDR3 DNA sequence: TGTGCCACCAGCAGAAGGAACAGGGAAGAGACCCAGTACTTC.